The clone carrying this TCR beta chain came up a few times. At one end the junction does not follow the germline gene, possibly because of a read error. The data stem from a study of blood T cell repertoires in COVID-19. Overall study context: COVID-19 samples from acute and convalescent phases originated in the United States, Italy and Spain.

Exposed participants came across a COVID-19 case within 2 weeks before study entry. The CDR3 covers 13 residues. Libraries were prepared by immunoSEQ multiplex PCR; TCRdb keeps only in-frame clonotypes and omits some of them. The top ten hold around 16% of the sample, which has about 220,000 clones, 90% seen once. The source material was PBMCs or T cells enriched from blood (not recorded which). This TCR derives from a man younger than 40 who had been exposed to COVID-19. The chain joins TRBV12-3 or TRBV12-4 to TRBJ1-2, with 8 bases matching TRBD1. CDR3 sequence reads: CASRLDRGQGYTF. CDR3 nucleotide sequence: TGTGCCAGCAGATTAGACAGGGGACAGGGCTACACCTTC.